This TCR beta chain was obtained from a study of blood T cell repertoires in COVID-19. The protocol was immunoSEQ multiplex PCR, while the TCRdb copy is restricted to in-frame clones and leaves out a portion. The table has tens of thousands of clones, 79% seen once; the top ten hold roughly 32%. CDR3 length: 14 amino acids. Germline CDR1 and CDR2: LNHDA and SQIVND (reference sequence). Trimming removed 6 bases at V and 5 bases at J, with 16 bases between. This chain links TRBV19 with TRBJ1-1; D perhaps matches TRBD1 (6 bases). The sample was peripheral blood. This sequence originates from a human donor in a cohort sampled during active COVID-19. CDR3 residues: CASRGTGLITEAFF. Here the CDR3 DNA reads TGTGCCAGTAGAGGTACAGGGTTGATAACTGAAGCTTTCTTT.